Each of the 21 T cell receptor beta chains below was sequenced from the same sample in a study of T cell clonality in common variable immunodeficiency. Repertoires were generated with immunoSEQ multiplex PCR, while TCRdb's copy carries only in-frame clones and drops some. This sample carries 50,000 to 55,000 clones, none of them present only once. Sequencing was done on a sample of peripheral blood mononuclear cells. The receptors shown here come from a person aged 18 to 75 in good health.

This clone was picked up many times. The read comes to an end 3 residues before the CDR3 does, leaving the germline J gene to fill in the end. The chain links TRBV13 to TRBJ2-3, with 8 positions matching TRBD1. The junction had 3 bases not matched to a gene; V was cut back by 3 bases and J by 4 bases. This CDR3 has 14 amino acids. CDR1 is PRHDT, CDR2 FYEKMQ, per germline (reference sequence). The sequenced part of the CDR3 DNA is TGTGCCAGCAGCTTGTTACAGGGGGCAGATACG. As protein: CASSLLQGADT. The full CDR3 protein is CASSLLQGADTQYF. Combining the CDR3 with reference TRBV13 and TRBJ2-3 gives the whole variable domain AAGVIQSPRHLIKEKRETATLKCYPIPRHDTVYWYQQGPGQDPQFLISFYEKMQSDKGSIPDRFSAQQFSDYHSELNMSSLELGDSALYFCASSLLQGADTQYFGPGTRLTVL.

This clone was detected many times. The read halts 3 residues ahead of the CDR3 end, with the missing end drawn from the germline J gene. This rearrangement joins TRBV11-2 to TRBJ1-4; TRBD1 aligns across 8 bases. Germline V gives CDR1 SGHAT, CDR2 FQNNGV. The V gene end was trimmed by 6 bases and the J gene end by 8 bases; junction bases not matched to a gene: 8. The CDR3 consists of 14 residues. CDR3 DNA, as far as it was read: TGTGCCAGCAGTATGGACAGGGATGGGGAAAAA. Translating gives CASSMDRDGEK. The full-length CDR3 reads as CASSMDRDGEKLFF.

This clone was counted ten times or more. The read is 3 residues too short to cover the CDR3 end, so that end is filled in from the germline J gene. The chain links TRBV5-1 to TRBJ1-1, with unresolved D. The V end was cut by 0 bases, the J end by 7 bases, with 4 bases between. From germline, CDR1 is SGHRS and CDR2 YFSETQ. This CDR3 contains 11 residues. CDR3 DNA, as far as it was read: TGCGCCAGCAGCTTGGGACATGAA. Its protein is CASSLGHE. The whole CDR3 region reads CASSLGHEAFF.

Ten or more counts support this clone. Sequencing ends 3 residues short of the CDR3 end; the germline J gene provides the rest. The rearrangement uses TRBV6-2 or TRBV6-3 and TRBJ1-5, with 7 bases lining up with TRBD1. V dropped 6 bases and J dropped 4; count of bases not matched to a gene: 6. Germline assignment: CDR1 MNHEY and CDR2 SVGEGT. The CDR3 extends over 14 amino acids. The covered CDR3 bases are TGTGCCAGCAGCTCCGACAGGGTGAATCAGCCC. Amino acid sequence: CASSSDRVNQP. The CDR3 reads in full as CASSSDRVNQPQHF.

This clone was detected many times. The read terminates 3 residues ahead of where the CDR3 ends, so the germline J gene completes it. V and J are TRBV19 and TRBJ2-2; 10 bases map to TRBD1. This CDR3 is built from 17 residues. Trimming cost V 0 bases and J 7 bases; bases outside gene matches: 8. Germline V gives CDR1 LNHDA, CDR2 SQIVND (reference sequence). The chain's CDR3 is CASSIDAGTGEYGELFF. The sequenced part of the CDR3 DNA is TGTGCCAGTAGTATAGACGCCGGGACAGGGGAGTACGGGGAG.

This clone was found many times. The DNA ends 3 residues before the CDR3 does, and the rest of the CDR3 is filled in from the germline J gene. The chain carries TRBV19 and TRBJ1-5; TRBD1 might be the D (5 bases). The germline CDR1 and CDR2 sequences are LNHDA and SQIVND (reference sequence). Trimming took 2 bases from V and 1 from J, leaving 9 bases between them. This CDR3 comprises 15 residues. The CDR3 DNA, read in part, is TGTGCCAGTAGTATAAGCGGGGGAAGCAATCAGCCC. It encodes CASSISGGSNQP. The entire CDR3 reads CASSISGGSNQPQHF.

This clone occurred many times. The sequence runs out 3 residues before the end of the CDR3; the remainder is reconstructed from the germline J gene. J is TRBJ2-5 and V is TRBV20-1, with TRBD1 matching over 9 bases. This CDR3 is built from 18 residues. After removal of 1 base from V and 5 bases from J, the junction contained 17 bases not matched to a gene. Germline loops: CDR1 DFQATT, CDR2 SNEGSKA (reference sequence). The CDR3 protein is CSARGSRDRDFLSETQYF. The sequenced CDR3 bases are TGCAGTGCTAGAGGGTCTCGGGACAGGGACTTTCTTTCGGAGACC.

This clone turned up a few times. The DNA read from the CDR3 is TGTGCCAGCAGCCCAACGGTGGGGACTGGGGCCAACGTG. Protein product: CASSPTVGTGANV. In full, the CDR3 reads CASSPTVGTGANVLFF. The chain has TRBV7-6 and TRBJ2-2; tentative D call: TRBD2 (6 bases). Read sequence stops 3 residues before the CDR3 end, and the germline J gene provides the missing end. CDR1 is SGHVS and CDR2 is FNYEAQ in the germline V gene. The CDR3 has 16 residues.

Notes on this clone: From the germline J gene comes the end of the CDR3, since the read stops 3 residues before it. The chain links TRBV7-3 to TRBJ2-2, with a possible D match to TRBD1 (6 bases). V was shortened by 0 bases and J by 10 bases, with 18 bases between the two germline ends. This CDR3 region has 16 residues. Germline V gene sequence: CDR1 SGHTA, CDR2 FQGTGA. CDR3 protein: CASSLTRLGGPSELFF. The covered CDR3 bases are TGTGCCAGCAGCTTAACCCGGCTAGGGGGACCTTCGGAG.

A note on this clone: Coverage ceases 3 residues before the CDR3 finishes, and the germline J gene fills in the end. The rearrangement joins TRBV19 to TRBJ1-3; D remains unclear. Germline-derived CDR1 and CDR2 are LNHDA and SQIVND (reference sequence). The V end lost 11 bases, the J end lost 0 bases, and 17 bases lay between the germline ends. This CDR3 region has 15 residues. The covered CDR3 bases are TGTGCCTCCGCAGTCATGGTAGCCTCTGGAAACACC. It codes for CASAVMVASGNT. The CDR3 reads in full as CASAVMVASGNTIYF.

At least ten counts were recorded for this clone. Mismatch with germline at one junction end may stem from a read error. The read halts 3 residues ahead of the CDR3 end, with the missing end drawn from the germline J gene. The J gene is TRBJ1-2, the V gene TRBV4-2; tentatively, D is TRBD1 (6 bases). Germline CDR1 LGHNA, CDR2 YNFKEQ. The CDR3 has 14 amino acids. CDR3 DNA (partial): TGCGCCAGCAGCCAAGATCCGGACAGCTATGGC. Translated: CASSQDPDSYG. The whole CDR3 sequence reads CASSQDPDSYGYTF.

The CDR3 loop is CASSILGRGQDPNYGYTF. Partial CDR3 DNA: TGTGCCAGTAGTATACTGGGCAGGGGGCAGGATCCTAACTATGGC. This sequence joins TRBV19 and TRBJ1-2; TRBD1 matches at 8 bases. The read falls 3 residues short of the CDR3 end, and the missing part is taken from the germline J gene. This CDR3 spans 18 amino acids. V was clipped by 2 bases and J by 0 bases; unmatched bases: 11. CDR1 is LNHDA, CDR2 SQIVND, per germline (reference sequence).

The sample holds many counts of this clone. The CDR3 goes on 3 residues after the read ends, and that part is filled in from the germline J gene. The chain carries TRBV7-2 and TRBJ2-3; 12 positions match TRBD2. CDR3 length: 14 residues. Germline CDR1 and CDR2: SGHTA and FQGNSA. The sequenced part of the CDR3 DNA is TGTGCCAGCAGCTTAGGGACTAGCGGGGAGACG. This sequence encodes CASSLGTSGET. The entire CDR3 is CASSLGTSGETQYF.

Regarding this clone: The CDR3 is cut off 3 residues early in the read; its end comes from the germline J gene. The rearrangement uses TRBV5-6 and TRBJ2-7; TRBD2 matches 11 bases. J was trimmed by 3 bases and V by 4 bases; bases with no gene match: 3. The CDR3 loop spans 14 amino acids. From germline, CDR1 is SGHDT and CDR2 YYEEEE. The CDR3 here is CASSVLAGGYEQYF. The DNA read from the CDR3 is TGTGCCAGCAGCGTTCTAGCGGGGGGCTACGAG.

A few counts support this clone. The CDR3 end falls 3 residues outside the read, so it is completed with the germline J gene. This chain joins TRBV7-6 and TRBJ2-7; TRBD2 aligns across 8 bases. From germline, CDR1 is SGHVS and CDR2 FNYEAQ. The CDR3 is 15 amino acids. With 4 bases clipped from V and 1 base from J, the junction kept 6 bases outside the gene matches. The CDR3 reads CASSSSGSGSYEQYF. The part of the CDR3 DNA that was read is TGTGCCAGCAGCTCCAGCGGGAGTGGGTCCTACGAG.

This clone has at least ten counts. Sequencing ends 3 residues short of the CDR3 end; the germline J gene provides the rest. This chain connects TRBV30 to TRBJ1-1; the D is unclear. The germline CDR1 and CDR2 sequences are GTSNPN and SVGIG (reference sequence). The CDR3 runs to 16 residues. V shed 0 bases and J shed 1 base, with 15 bases lying between them. CDR3 residues: CAWSVSRGTPNTEAFF. CDR3 DNA, as far as it was read: TGTGCCTGGAGTGTAAGCCGGGGAACACCGAACACTGAA.

This clone was picked up many times. The read finishes 3 residues shy of the CDR3 end, and the germline J gene is used to complete it. The gene calls are TRBV20-1 and TRBJ2-3; a possible D gene is TRBD2 (7 bases). Germline CDR1 DFQATT, CDR2 SNEGSKA (reference sequence). The CDR3 contains 15 residues. The CDR3 sequence: CSASAAGAIQETQYF. CDR3 DNA, as far as it was read: TGCAGTGCTAGCGCTGCGGGGGCAATACAAGAGACG.

This clone has only a few counts. A much larger clone differs by one base, so this may be a read error. The read ends 3 residues before the CDR3 terminus; that terminus is restored from the germline J gene. This sample includes further DNA sequences coding for the same CDR3. The V and J genes are TRBV5-1 and TRBJ2-7, with TRBD1 matching over 9 bases. This CDR3 region has 15 residues. V dropped 2 bases and J dropped 5; count of bases not matched to a gene: 8. From germline, CDR1 is SGHRS and CDR2 YFSETQ. The CDR3 is CASSLADRGHHEQYF. CDR3 bases read: TGCGCCAGCAGCTTAGCGGACAGGGGTCACCACGAG.

This clone was observed many times. At one end the junction does not follow the germline gene, possibly because of a read error. The missing CDR3 end, 3 residues past where the read stops, is filled in from the germline J gene. The chain recombines TRBV7-7 with TRBJ2-3; weak D call: TRBD2 (6 bases). Germline-derived CDR1 and CDR2 are SSHAT and FNYEAQ (reference sequence). The CDR3 is made up of 14 amino acids. The covered CDR3 bases are TGTGCTAGCAGCTCCGGGGGATACACAGATACG. Translating gives CASSSGGYTDT. The whole CDR3 sequence reads CASSSGGYTDTQYF. Looking up the rest from reference TRBV7-7 and TRBJ2-3 gives the full variable domain: GAGVSQSPRYKVTKRGQDVTLRCDPISSHATLYWYQQALGQGPEFLTYFNYEAQPDKSGLPSDRFSAERPEGSISTLTIQRTEQRDSAMYRCASSSGGYTDTQYFGPGTRLTVL.

This clone was seen at least ten times. The read terminates 3 residues before the CDR3 end, so the remaining end is supplied by the germline J gene. This chain uses TRBV20-1 with TRBJ1-1; D call uncertain. V dropped 2 bases and J dropped 1 base, with 11 bases sitting between them. The germline CDR1 and CDR2 sequences are DFQATT and SNEGSKA (reference sequence). There are 14 residues in the CDR3. The CDR3 bases that were read are TGCAGTGCTAGAAATCTTCGAGGGAACACTGAA. Translated: CSARNLRGNTE. The CDR3, in full, reads CSARNLRGNTEAFF.

This clone has a handful of counts. The sequence runs out 3 residues before the end of the CDR3; the remainder is reconstructed from the germline J gene. The gene calls are TRBV19 and TRBJ2-2, with D tentatively TRBD1 (5 bases). Germline V gene data show CDR1 as LNHDA and CDR2 as SQIVND (reference sequence). The CDR3 runs to 16 residues. The CDR3 spells CASRNRQSSYNSPLFF. The sequenced CDR3 bases are TGTGCCAGTAGAAACCGACAGAGCTCCTATAATTCACCG.